A single T cell receptor beta chain is shown here with its context. As yet, its antigen is unknown. The entry originates in a study of OX40 agonist ivuxolimab in advanced cancers. The overall study: Roughly two fifths of patients had received prior checkpoint inhibitor therapy.

Study findings and constraints: CD8+ T cells were the subset that, on average, had more expanded clones than CD4+.

Patients with a history of autoimmune disease or on systemic immunosuppression were excluded. At baseline, cycle 4 day 1, and cycle 7 day 1, blood was sampled. The CDR3 is made up of 14 amino acids. Germline V gives CDR1 MNHEY, CDR2 SMNVEV (reference sequence). Trimming shortened V by 6 bases and J by 9 bases, and 18 bases separated the two germline ends. Profiling relied on immunoSEQ multiplex PCR, and the TCRdb table lists in-frame clones only, not all of them. The sample holds approximately 59,000 clones, over 75% seen once. This clonotype originated in an adult with an advanced solid tumor such as melanoma, head and neck, liver or kidney cancer. The gene calls are TRBV27 and TRBJ2-1, with a possible D match to TRBD2 (6 bases). Specimen: CD4+ or CD8+ T cells sorted from blood, collected in a trial of the OX40 agonist ivuxolimab. The CDR3 spells CASRISWRASEQFF. The CDR3 DNA reads as TGTGCCAGCAGAATTAGCTGGAGGGCCTCTGAGCAGTTCTTC.